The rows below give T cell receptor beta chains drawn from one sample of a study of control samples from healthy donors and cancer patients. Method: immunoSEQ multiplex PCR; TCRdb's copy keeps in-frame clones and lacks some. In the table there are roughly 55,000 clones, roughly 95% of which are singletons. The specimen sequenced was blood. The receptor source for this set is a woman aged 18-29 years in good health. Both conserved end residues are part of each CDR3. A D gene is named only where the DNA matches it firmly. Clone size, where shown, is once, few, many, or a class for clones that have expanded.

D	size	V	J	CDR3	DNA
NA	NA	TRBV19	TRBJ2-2	CASWQAGELFF	TGTGCCAGTTGGCAGGCCGGGGAGCTGTTTTTT
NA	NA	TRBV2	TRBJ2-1	CASKQGWNEQFF	TGTGCCAGCAAACAGGGCTGGAATGAGCAGTTCTTC
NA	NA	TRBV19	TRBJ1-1	CASTDPTASSEAFF	TGTGCCAGTACCGACCCGACAGCCAGCAGCGAAGCTTTCTTT
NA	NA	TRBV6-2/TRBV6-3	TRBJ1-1	CASSLQGHTEAFF	TGTGCCAGCAGCTTACAGGGCCACACTGAAGCTTTCTTT
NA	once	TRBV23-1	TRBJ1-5	CASSPNGGDSNQPQHF	TGCGCCAGCAGTCCTAACGGGGGGGATAGCAATCAGCCCCAGCATTTT
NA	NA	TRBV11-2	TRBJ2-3	CASSLGGVRADTQYF	TGTGCCAGCAGCTTAGGAGGGGTTAGGGCAGATACGCAGTATTTT
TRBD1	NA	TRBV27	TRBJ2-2	CASSFRTGINTGELFF	TGTGCCAGCAGTTTCCGGACAGGGATCAACACCGGGGAGCTGTTTTTT
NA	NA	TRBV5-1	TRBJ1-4	CASKISEFLNEKLFF	TGCGCCAGCAAGATATCAGAATTTCTTAATGAAAAACTGTTTTTT
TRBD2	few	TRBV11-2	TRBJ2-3	CASSPLAGGYTDTQYF	TGTGCCAGCAGCCCTCTAGCCGGGGGGTACACAGATACGCAGTATTTT
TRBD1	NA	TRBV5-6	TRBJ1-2	CVSSLGTGYFNYGYTF	TGTGTCAGCAGCTTGGGGACAGGGTACTTTAACTATGGCTACACCTTC
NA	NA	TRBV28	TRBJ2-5	CASRLQGRETQYF	TGTGCCAGCAGACTACAGGGCCGGGAGACCCAGTACTTC